The clone carrying this T cell receptor beta chain was seen just once. Trimming cost V 5 bases and J 12 bases, with 7 bases left between them. Germline V gene lookup returns CDR1 SEHNR and CDR2 FQNEAQ (reference sequence). This CDR3 contains 10 residues. Clones were sequenced by immunoSEQ multiplex PCR, and TCRdb holds only the in-frame ones, with some missing. The table includes around 100,000 clones, approximately 90% detected once. This sample is part of a study of blood T cell repertoires in COVID-19. At the level of the study: Collection of acute and convalescent COVID-19 samples took place in the United States, Italy and Spain. Nucleic acid was either cDNA or gDNA, and it came from T cells, B-cell-depleted T cells, or PBMCs.

The chain joins TRBV7-9 to TRBJ1-4; D gene uncertain. The source is a woman aged 45-65 years with acute or convalescent COVID-19. Source material: peripheral blood. CDR3 bases: TGTGCCAGCAGCCCCGGGGAACTGTTTTTT. This gives the protein CASSPGELFF. Combining the CDR3 with reference TRBV7-9 and TRBJ1-4 gives the whole variable domain DTGVSQNPRHKITKRGQNVTFRCDPISEHNRLYWYRQTLGQGPEFLTYFQNEAQLEKSRLLSDRFSAERPKGSFSTLEIQRTEQGDSAMYLCASSPGELFFGSGTQLSVL.